These 17 T cell receptor beta chains share one sample of origin, sequenced in a study of OX40 agonist ivuxolimab in advanced cancers. Assay used: immunoSEQ multiplex PCR; TCRdb lists only in-frame clones, some missing. This table has 120,000 or so clones, approximately 89% appearing once. Specimen: CD4+ or CD8+ T cells sorted from blood, collected in a trial of the OX40 agonist ivuxolimab. The receptors originated from an adult with an advanced solid tumor such as melanoma, head and neck, liver or kidney cancer.

V is TRBV6-6 and J is TRBJ1-6; D perhaps matches TRBD1 (5 bases). There are 14 residues in the CDR3. CDR1 is MNHNY, CDR2 SVGAGI, per germline (reference sequence). Trimming shortened V by 2 bases and J by 4 bases, and 6 bases separated the two germline ends. The CDR3 is CASSYRGYNSPLHF. For the CDR3, the DNA is TGTGCCAGCAGTTACCGGGGGTATAATTCACCCCTCCACTTT.

The chain uses TRBV4-2 and TRBJ1-4; perhaps TRBD1 as D (5 bases). This CDR3 has 16 residues. Germline CDR1 is LGHNA and CDR2 is YNFKEQ. Trimming shortened V by 1 base and J by 6 bases, and 15 bases separated the two germline ends. The CDR3 DNA is TGTGCCAGCAGCCAAGCCCGGGGACGTCAAGATGAAAAACTGTTTTTT. Its translation is CASSQARGRQDEKLFF.

This chain joins TRBV27 and TRBJ1-1, with D unresolved. The CDR3 is 13 residues long. V shed 8 bases and J shed 1 base, with 11 bases lying between them. In germline, CDR1 is MNHEY, CDR2 SMNVEV (reference sequence). CDR3 residues: CASLGQTNTEAFF. CDR3 DNA sequence: TGTGCCAGCCTAGGGCAGACGAACACTGAAGCTTTCTTT.

The J gene is TRBJ2-7, the V gene TRBV28; the D is unclear. This CDR3 has 11 residues. Germline-derived CDR1 and CDR2 are MDHEN and SYDVKM. V was shortened by 7 bases and J by 7 bases, with 11 bases between the two germline ends. CDR3 region: CASTTAREQYF. The CDR3 bases are TGTGCCAGCACCACCGCGAGGGAGCAGTACTTC.

This chain links TRBV28 with TRBJ1-3; D uncertain. V shed 2 bases and J shed 2 bases, with 7 bases lying between them. Germline V gene lookup returns CDR1 MDHEN and CDR2 SYDVKM. This CDR3 contains 14 residues. This chain's CDR3 is CASSLPLPGNTIYF. DNA for the CDR3: TGTGCCAGCAGTTTACCCCTACCTGGAAACACCATATATTTT.

The chain carries TRBV7-2 and TRBJ2-7, with 9 bases matching TRBD2. After removal of 3 bases from V and 4 bases from J, the junction contained 1 base not matched to a gene. This CDR3 has 13 amino acids. In germline, CDR1 is SGHTA, CDR2 FQGNSA. CDR3 nucleotide sequence: TGTGCCAGCAGCTTTACTAGCGGGTACGAGCAGTACTTC. Its protein is CASSFTSGYEQYF. The full variable domain, in which reference TRBV7-2 and TRBJ2-7 provide the parts outside the CDR3, is GAGVSQSPSNKVTEKGKDVELRCDPISGHTALYWYRQSLGQGLEFLIYFQGNSAPDKSGLPSDRFSAERTGGSVSTLTIQRTQQEDSAVYLCASSFTSGYEQYFGPGTRLTVT.

This chain links TRBV18 with TRBJ2-2; 9 nucleotides match TRBD1. Per germline, CDR1 KGHSH and CDR2 LQKENI. This CDR3 has 17 amino acids. Trimming removed 3 bases from V and 4 bases from J; junction bases left unmatched: 9. The CDR3 region is CASSPNLGDRVTGELFF. CDR3 in DNA: TGTGCCAGCTCACCTAACCTAGGGGACAGGGTCACCGGGGAGCTGTTTTTT. The full variable domain, in which reference TRBV18 and TRBJ2-2 provide the parts outside the CDR3, is NAGVMQNPRHLVRRRGQEARLRCSPMKGHSHVYWYRQLPEEGLKFMVYLQKENIIDESGMPKERFSAEFPKEGPSILRIQQVVRGDSAAYFCASSPNLGDRVTGELFFGEGSRLTVL.

This chain joins TRBV4-2 and TRBJ2-3, with D possibly called TRBD1 or TRBD2 (5 bases each). Germline CDR1 reads LGHNA; CDR2 reads YNFKEQ. The ends were cut back, 1 base at V and 9 bases at J, with 17 bases in the middle. The CDR3 consists of 15 residues. CDR3 nucleotide sequence: TGTGCCAGCAGCCAAGCCGACACACTAGAGGGGACGCAGTATTTT. It specifies CASSQADTLEGTQYF.

This clone was recorded only once. The genes are TRBV30 and TRBJ2-3; 9 bases align to TRBD2. Trimming at V came to 0 bases and at J to 1 base, leaving 2 bases not matched to a gene. CDR1 GTSNPN and CDR2 SVGIG come from the germline V gene (reference sequence). The CDR3 loop spans 15 amino acids. For the CDR3, the DNA is TGTGCCTGGAGTGTTTCTAGCGGGGGCACAGATACGCAGTATTTT. Translated, it gives CAWSVSSGGTDTQYF.

This chain uses TRBV9 with TRBJ2-5, with 10 positions matching TRBD2. The CDR3 runs to 15 residues. Germline trimming cut 0 bases from V and 6 bases from J; bases unmatched to any gene: 5. Per germline, CDR1 SGDLS and CDR2 YYNGEE. The CDR3 DNA is TGTGCCAGCAGCGTAGGTAGCGGGGGGATGCAGACCCAGTACTTC. This sequence encodes CASSVGSGGMQTQYF.

This rearrangement joins TRBV5-6 to TRBJ2-7; D possibly matches TRBD1 or TRBD2 (5 bases each). The CDR3 covers 14 residues. From germline, CDR1 is SGHDT and CDR2 YYEEEE. Trimming removed 4 bases at V and 2 bases at J, with 13 bases between. The CDR3, as DNA: TGTGCCAGCAGCCTCGGGACGACCACCTACGAGCAGTACTTC. This translates into CASSLGTTTYEQYF.

The chain combines TRBV11-2 with TRBJ1-5, with 8 bases fitting TRBD1. Trimming took 8 bases from V and 3 from J; bases not matched to a gene: 3. The CDR3 consists of 13 residues. Germline V lookup: CDR1 SGHAT, CDR2 FQNNGV. CDR3 coding DNA: TGTGCCAGCGGACAGGGCCTCAATCAGCCCCAGCATTTT. Residues: CASGQGLNQPQHF.

V and J are TRBV7-2 and TRBJ2-1; 7 bases map to TRBD1. V gave up 5 bases and J gave up 5 bases; unmatched junction bases: 3. CDR3 length: 13 amino acids. Germline V gene sequence: CDR1 SGHTA, CDR2 FQGNSA. As DNA, the CDR3 is TGTGCCAGCAGCGAGGGACAGAACAATGAGCAGTTCTTC. Its translation: CASSEGQNNEQFF.

This clone has only one observation. The chain links TRBV6-4 to TRBJ2-7; 7 bases fit TRBD2. Trimming took 6 bases from V and 6 from J; bases not matched to a gene: 14. Per the germline V gene, CDR1 is MRHNA and CDR2 is SNTAGT. This CDR3 is built from 15 residues. The CDR3 region is CASSPAGTIPLEQYF. The CDR3 region has the DNA TGTGCCAGCAGCCCTGCCGGGACTATCCCCCTCGAGCAGTACTTC.

The J gene is TRBJ1-1, the V gene TRBV11-2; D remains unclear. Trimming left V 1 base short and J 5 bases short, with 8 bases between. This CDR3 comprises 13 residues. The V gene's germline CDR1 is SGHAT and CDR2 FQNNGV. The CDR3 DNA reads as TGTGCCAGCAGCTTAGGCGGTTTAACTGAAGCTTTCTTT. It codes for CASSLGGLTEAFF.

The chain is built from TRBV15 and TRBJ2-1; 10 nucleotides match TRBD2. CDR3 size: 18 residues. V gave up 3 bases and J gave up 1 base; unmatched junction bases: 9. Per the germline V gene, CDR1 is LNHNV and CDR2 is YYDKDF (reference sequence). DNA of the CDR3: TGTGCCACCAGCAGCTCCCTTCTAGCGGGAGTTTCCTACAATGAGCAGTTCTTC. The encoded protein is CATSSSLLAGVSYNEQFF.

The V call is TRBV6-6, the J call TRBJ2-1; maybe TRBD2 (6 bases). Germline lookup yields CDR1 MNHNY and CDR2 SVGAGI (reference sequence). This CDR3 has 15 amino acids. Trimming removed 6 bases from V and 2 bases from J, with 14 bases in between. DNA for the CDR3: TGTGCCAGCAGCTCTTGGGGCGGGGCCTACAATGAGCAGTTCTTC. Protein product: CASSSWGGAYNEQFF.